Below are 6 T cell receptor beta chains sequenced from a single sample in a study of blood T cells in healthy people across ages. Sample-barcoded 5' priming and a J-beta primer mix drove a second PCR of about 7 to 12 cycles. TCRdb ran MiXCR on the 5' RACE reads and lists one entry per CDR3 protein. This sample has some 1,500,000 distinct CDR3 sequences, with approximately 43% found just once. Specimen: blood. Receptor source: a woman in her late teens or twenties in good health.

This clonotype is a singleton in its sample. J is TRBJ2-5 and V is TRBV20-1; 10 nucleotides line up with TRBD2. V lost 3 bases to trimming and J lost 2 bases; unmatched junction nucleotides: 12. This CDR3 spans 17 amino acids. Germline CDR1 is DFQATT and CDR2 is SNEGSKA (reference sequence). The CDR3 sequence is CSASGEELAGAQETQYF. Here the CDR3 DNA reads TGCAGTGCTAGTGGGGAGGAGCTAGCGGGGGCTCAAGAGACCCAGTACTTC.

The J gene is TRBJ2-7, the V gene TRBV7-2; 7 bases align to TRBD2. This CDR3 is 14 amino acids long. Germline assignment: CDR1 SGHTA and CDR2 FQGNSA. J gave up 6 bases and V 1 base, and 6 bases lay outside the gene matches. The CDR3 coding sequence is TGTGCCAGCAGCTTAGGCCGGGAGGTTGTCGAGCAGTACTTC. It specifies CASSLGREVVEQYF.

V usage is TRBV28 and J usage is TRBJ1-2; no firm D call. Germline V gene sequence: CDR1 MDHEN, CDR2 SYDVKM. This CDR3 is built from 15 residues. The V end lost 6 bases, the J end lost 3 bases, and 17 bases lay between the germline ends. The CDR3 DNA sequence: TGTGCCAGCAGCCGCGAAGTCCACAGTCACTATGGCTACACCTTC. It codes for CASSREVHSHYGYTF.

In the case of this clonotype: One junction end disagrees with the germline gene, perhaps due to a read error. The chain has TRBV28 and TRBJ1-5, with D unresolved. Per germline, CDR1 MDHEN and CDR2 SYDVKM. The CDR3 sequence is 14 residues long. CDR3 loop: CAGSPLGGDQPQHF. CDR3 sequence (DNA): TGTGCCGGCAGTCCTCTAGGTGGGGATCAGCCCCAGCATTTT. Looking up the rest from reference TRBV28 and TRBJ1-5 gives the full variable domain: DVKVTQSSRYLVKRTGEKVFLECVQDMDHENMFWYRQDPGLGLRLIYFSYDVKMKEKGDIPEGYSVSREKKERFSLILESASTNQTSMYLCAGSPLGGDQPQHFGDGTRLSIL.

The chain recombines TRBV7-2 with TRBJ2-1; 9 bases are shared with TRBD1. V lost 7 bases to trimming and J lost 7 bases; unmatched junction nucleotides: 11. CDR1 is SGHTA, CDR2 FQGNSA, per germline. CDR3 size: 15 residues. The CDR3 bases are TGTGCCAGCACCTACACAGGGGGCATTAGGAATGAGCAGTTCTTC. This codes for CASTYTGGIRNEQFF.

This clonotype was recorded many times. The chain carries TRBV29-1 and TRBJ1-1; D ambiguous. Deletions cut 7 bases from V and 0 bases from J, with 9 bases between. This CDR3 region has 12 residues. From germline, CDR1 is SQVTM and CDR2 ANQGSEA. Written as DNA, the CDR3 is TGCAGCGCGGGAGTTATGAACACTGAAGCTTTCTTT. It is translated as CSAGVMNTEAFF. Supplemented by reference TRBV29-1 and TRBJ1-1, the full variable domain reads SAVISQKPSRDICQRGTSLTIQCQVDSQVTMMFWYRQQPGQSLTLIATANQGSEATYESGFVIDKFPISRPNLTFSTLTVSNMSPEDSSIYLCSAGVMNTEAFFGQGTRLTVV.